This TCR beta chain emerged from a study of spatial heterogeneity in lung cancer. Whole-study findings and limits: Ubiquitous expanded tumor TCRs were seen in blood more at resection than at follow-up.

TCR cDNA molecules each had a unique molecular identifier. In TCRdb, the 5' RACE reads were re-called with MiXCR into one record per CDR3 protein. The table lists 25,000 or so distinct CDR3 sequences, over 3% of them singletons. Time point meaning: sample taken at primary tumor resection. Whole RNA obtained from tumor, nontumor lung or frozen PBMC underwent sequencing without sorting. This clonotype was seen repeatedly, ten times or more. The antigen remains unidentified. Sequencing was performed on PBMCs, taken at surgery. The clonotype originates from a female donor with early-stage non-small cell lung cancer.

The CDR3 loop is CASSFLASATGELFF. CDR3 DNA: TGTGCCAGCAGCTTCCTAGCGTCCGCCACCGGGGAGCTGTTTTTT. The chain has TRBV7-2 and TRBJ2-2; perhaps TRBD2 as D (6 bases). V shed 3 bases and J shed 4 bases, with 12 bases lying between them. The CDR3 extends over 15 amino acids. Germline CDR1 is SGHTA and CDR2 is FQGNSA. The complete variable domain, with remaining parts taken from reference TRBV7-2 and TRBJ2-2, reads GAGVSQSPSNKVTEKGKDVELRCDPISGHTALYWYRQSLGQGLEFLIYFQGNSAPDKSGLPSDRFSAERTGGSVSTLTIQRTQQEDSAVYLCASSFLASATGELFFGEGSRLTVL.